This is a list of T cell receptor beta chains from one sample in a study of beta chain features in type 1 diabetes. The data were produced by immunoSEQ multiplex PCR, yet TCRdb's version contains in-frame clones alone and is incomplete. The sample consists of 130,000 or so clones, over 8% of them appearing once. Sample: central memory CD4+ T cells from blood. Receptors were obtained from a middle-aged woman in good health. CDR3s include the opening cysteine and the closing phenylalanine or tryptophan. The D gene is left open where the match is weak. Not all rows give a size; the values are once, few, many and, for expanded clones, a class.

d_call,j_call,v_call,clone_size,cdr3_nt,cdr3_aa
TRBD1,TRBJ1-5,TRBV6-1,-,TGTGCCGCCCGAAGGGGGCTGGGGAATCAGCCCCAGCATTTT,CAARRGLGNQPQHF
-,TRBJ1-3,TRBV7-6,-,TGTGCCAGCAGCTTAGACGGACAGAGCTCTGGAAACACCATATATTTT,CASSLDGQSSGNTIYF
TRBD1,TRBJ1-1,TRBV15,-,TGTGCCACCAGCAGGGTGGACAGGGGCCATTCGGGCACTGAAGCTTTCTTT,CATSRVDRGHSGTEAFF
TRBD2,TRBJ2-3,TRBV7-2,few,TGTGCCAGCAGCAGGGCGGGGGGGAACCCGCGTTGGTATTTT,CASSRAGGNPRWYF
TRBD1,TRBJ2-7,TRBV9,many,TGTGCCAGCAGCGTAGCTGGACAGGGGTACGAGCAGTACTTC,CASSVAGQGYEQYF
TRBD1,TRBJ1-2,TRBV28,few,TGTGCCAGCAGTTTTGGGGCACAAGGACAGGGAAGGGGCTACACCTTC,CASSFGAQGQGRGYTF
-,TRBJ1-1,TRBV6-1,-,TGTGCCAGCAGTCAGCGGGAAGGCACTGAAGCTTTCTTT,CASSQREGTEAFF
-,TRBJ1-3,TRBV29-1,-,TGCAGCGTCTCCCTCGGGATCTCTGGAAACACCATATATTTT,CSVSLGISGNTIYF
TRBD2,TRBJ2-5,TRBV11-2,few,TGTGCCAGCAGCGCTAGACTAGCGGGGGGGCCGGAGACCCAGTACTTC,CASSARLAGGPETQYF
TRBD2,TRBJ2-2,TRBV5-4,-,TGTGCCAGCAGATCTACCGGGACTAGCGGGGGAATCACCGGGGAGCTGTTTTTT,CASRSTGTSGGITGELFF
TRBD2,TRBJ2-2,TRBV5-4,-,TGTGCCAGCAGCAGACTAGCGGGGGGGCCCGGGGGCACCGGGGAGCTGTTTTTT,CASSRLAGGPGGTGELFF
-,TRBJ2-7,TRBV6-1,-,TGTGCCAGCAGCCCCTGGACGGGAACCTACGAGCAGTACTTC,CASSPWTGTYEQYF
TRBD1,TRBJ1-2,TRBV7-2,-,TGTGCCAGCAGGCGACCCCCTGGTGACAGGGAATACACCTTC,CASRRPPGDREYTF
TRBD2,TRBJ2-7,TRBV9,few,TGTGCCAGCAATCGGGGCGGTGGGGGGGTCTACGAGCAGTACTTC,CASNRGGGGVYEQYF
TRBD1,TRBJ1-4,TRBV5-1,few,TGCGCCAGCAACCGAGGACAGGGGACTAATGAAAAACTGTTTTTT,CASNRGQGTNEKLFF
TRBD2,TRBJ2-7,TRBV5-6,few,TGTGCTAAGAAAGCGGGGGATTCCTACGAGCAGTACTTC,CAKKAGDSYEQYF
TRBD1,TRBJ2-3,TRBV7-2,-,TGTGCCAGCAGCCCCCAGGGGGCCGCAGATACGCAGTATTTT,CASSPQGAADTQYF
-,TRBJ1-5,TRBV7-8,-,TGTGCCAGCAGCTTAGCGCGGGGTCAGCCCCAGCATTTT,CASSLARGQPQHF
-,TRBJ2-3,TRBV7-8,many,TGTGCCAGCAGCTTACCGTCAATCGGGGATACGCAGTATTTT,CASSLPSIGDTQYF
-,TRBJ2-6,TRBV7-8,few,TGTGCCAGCAGCTTAGTGGGAGCTGGGGCCAACGTCCTGACTTTC,CASSLVGAGANVLTF
TRBD2,TRBJ2-5,TRBV5-6,few,TGTGCCAGCAGCCCCGGGGGGGGACAAGAGACCCAGTACTTC,CASSPGGGQETQYF
-,TRBJ1-4,TRBV25-1,few,TGTGCCAGCAGTCAATCGGGGGGGAAACTGTTTTTT,CASSQSGGKLFF
TRBD1,TRBJ2-1,TRBV9,-,TGTGCCAGCAGCTCACGTCCCGGGACAGGGTTCAATGAGCAGTTCTTC,CASSSRPGTGFNEQFF
-,TRBJ2-1,TRBV5-6,-,TGTGCCAGCAGCTCCCTGAGGCCTTGGAATGAGCAGTTCTTC,CASSSLRPWNEQFF
-,TRBJ2-3,TRBV6-6,-,TGTGCCAGCAGTTCCCCCCCCGGGGGAACAGATACGCAGTATTTT,CASSSPPGGTDTQYF